The 25 T cell receptor beta chains reported below all come from one sample, sequenced in a study of identical twins. TCRdb independently ran MiXCR on the 5' RACE reads; one entry per CDR3 protein. The data hold a few hundred thousand distinct CDR3 sequences, with approximately 8.6% observed a single time. The same data also went into a second study, on yellow fever vaccine responses in identical twins.

The sequenced sample consisted of CD8+ T cells sorted from blood. Receptor source: a woman between 18 and 30 years old in good health.

This clonotype was observed a few times. The V call is TRBV15, the J call TRBJ2-2; weak D call: TRBD1 (5 bases). In germline, CDR1 is LNHNV, CDR2 YYDKDF (reference sequence). Trimming took off 5 bases at V and 5 bases at J, with 9 bases between the two ends. CDR3 length: 13 amino acids. CDR3 bases: TGTGCCACCAGCGCCAGGGTTACCGGGGAGCTGTTTTTT. Translation gives CATSARVTGELFF.

The chain uses TRBV2 and TRBJ2-2, with D possibly TRBD1 on 6 matching bases. Germline-derived CDR1 and CDR2 are SNHLY and FYNNEI. Trimming removed 10 bases from V and 8 bases from J, with 11 bases in between. CDR3 length: 11 residues. The CDR3 loop is CATIGGGELFF. CDR3 in DNA: TGTGCCACCATAGGGGGAGGGGAGCTGTTTTTT.

This clonotype was picked up a small number of times. The chain's CDR3 is CSARDGTSGKSQQYF. The CDR3 coding sequence is TGCAGTGCTAGAGATGGGACTAGCGGGAAAAGCCAGCAGTACTTC. This chain joins TRBV20-1 and TRBJ2-7, with TRBD2 identical over 13 bases. Germline CDR1 is DFQATT and CDR2 is SNEGSKA (reference sequence). The CDR3 sequence is 15 residues long. Unmatched junction bases numbered 7, after V lost 0 bases and J lost 8 bases.

Concerning this clonotype itself: With a much larger clone just one base away, this may be a read error. The chain joins TRBV12-3 or TRBV12-4 to TRBJ2-7; D gene unclear. This CDR3 region has 12 residues. The CDR3 DNA is TGTGCCATCAGTTCCATCTTTTACGAGCAGTACTTC. Encoded protein: CAISSIFYEQYF.

V and J are TRBV20-1 and TRBJ2-1; tentatively, D is TRBD2 (6 bases). Germline CDR1 and CDR2: DFQATT and SNEGSKA (reference sequence). CDR3 length: 19 amino acids. The germline V and J ends were trimmed by 1 base and 0 bases, with 22 bases remaining between them. The CDR3 DNA is TGCAGTGCTAGAGGCCCCGAGCCCGGACTAACAAGCTCCTACAATGAGCAGTTCTTC. Translating it yields CSARGPEPGLTSSYNEQFF.

The table lists this clonotype with many counts. V usage is TRBV12-3 or TRBV12-4 and J usage is TRBJ2-7; either TRBD1 or TRBD2 may supply D (6 bases each). V was pared by 1 base and J by 3 bases, with 13 bases between. The CDR3 loop spans 15 amino acids. CDR3 protein: CASSLGPGAHYEQYF. The CDR3 region has the DNA TGTGCCAGCAGTTTAGGGCCGGGGGCTCACTACGAGCAGTACTTC.

This chain joins TRBV13 and TRBJ1-3; D ambiguous. This CDR3 spans 13 amino acids. V lost 5 bases and J 0 bases, leaving 5 bases between the germline ends. The germline gives CDR1 PRHDT, CDR2 FYEKMQ (reference sequence). CDR3 nucleotide sequence: TGTGCCAGCAGCCCCAACTCTGGAAACACCATATATTTT. This translates into CASSPNSGNTIYF.

This clonotype has more than one count but fewer than ten. Compared with germline, one end of the junction differs, possibly owing to a read error. The chain recombines TRBV4-1 with TRBJ2-7; a weak D match, TRBD1 (5 bases). Germline V lookup: CDR1 MGHRA, CDR2 YSYEKL. CDR3 size: 13 residues. The DNA for the CDR3 is TGCGCCAGCAGCCAAGTGACAGCTTACGAGCAGGACTTC. Residues: CASSQVTAYEQDF.

This clonotype occurred a few times. The chain uses TRBV7-2 and TRBJ2-2; 12 bases match TRBD2. The V gene end was trimmed by 5 bases and the J gene end by 6 bases; junction bases not matched to a gene: 4. CDR3 length equals 15 residues. CDR1 is SGHTA, CDR2 FQGNSA, per germline. CDR3 region: CASSALAGGPGELFF. The CDR3 DNA sequence: TGTGCCAGCAGCGCCCTAGCGGGGGGGCCCGGGGAGCTGTTTTTT.

Many counts were recorded for this clonotype. This chain links TRBV29-1 with TRBJ2-5; TRBD2 is a possible D gene (5 bases). Germline CDR1 is SQVTM and CDR2 is ANQGSEA. Trimming removed 6 bases from V and 5 bases from J, with 16 bases in between. The CDR3 is 13 residues long. The CDR3 loop reads CSVRAMNRETQYF. As DNA, the CDR3 is TGCAGCGTGAGGGCCATGAATCGGGAGACCCAGTACTTC.

This clonotype was seen ten or more times. J is TRBJ1-1 and V is TRBV6-5, with TRBD1 matching 7 bases. CDR3 length: 17 residues. In germline, CDR1 is MNHEY, CDR2 SVGAGI. The ends lost 0 bases at V and 3 bases at J; junction bases unmatched: 10. The CDR3 sequence is CASSYSQEGATYTEAFF. In nucleotides, the CDR3 is TGTGCCAGCAGTTACTCTCAGGAGGGGGCGACATACACTGAAGCTTTCTTT.

This clonotype has only a few counts. The chain employs TRBV12-3 or TRBV12-4 and TRBJ1-2; D unclear. The V end was cut by 7 bases, the J end by 4 bases, with 13 bases between. The CDR3 has 13 amino acids. The CDR3, as DNA: TGTGCCAGCACCCAAACAGAGCCCTATGGCTACACCTTC. Residues: CASTQTEPYGYTF.

The chain carries TRBV20-1 and TRBJ2-5, with 9 bases lining up with TRBD1. CDR1 and CDR2 (germline): DFQATT, SNEGSKA (reference sequence). J lost 1 base, V lost 1 base, and 7 bases had no gene match. The CDR3 sequence is 16 residues long. The CDR3, as DNA: TGCAGTGCTAGAGGAGGGGGACAGGGCCCCCAAGAGACCCAGTACTTC. Residues: CSARGGGQGPQETQYF.

The rearrangement links TRBV7-6 to TRBJ2-7, with a possible D match to TRBD1 (5 bases). The CDR3 contains 17 residues. V was cut by 1 base and J by 1 base, with 17 bases left in between. The germline V gene encodes CDR1 SGHVS and CDR2 FNYEAQ. This CDR3 is CASSLVIGSGPSYEQYF. DNA of the CDR3: TGTGCCAGCAGCTTAGTTATTGGGTCAGGGCCGTCCTACGAGCAGTACTTC.

This clonotype was recorded at least ten times. J is TRBJ2-7 and V is TRBV12-3 or TRBV12-4, with a tentative D call TRBD1 (5 bases). V lost 8 bases to trimming and J lost 3 bases, with 14 bases between them. The CDR3 is 13 amino acids. Here the CDR3 DNA reads TGTGCCAGCCGACCCGGACACCTCTACGAGCAGTACTTC. It yields the protein CASRPGHLYEQYF.

The chain joins TRBV6-2 or TRBV6-3 to TRBJ2-1, with TRBD2 identical over 9 bases. The ends lost 0 bases at V and 5 bases at J; junction bases unmatched: 17. The CDR3 loop spans 20 amino acids. The germline CDR1 and CDR2 sequences are MNHEY and SVGEGT. CDR3 nucleotides: TGTGCCAGCAGTTACTCGAATGTGTCCAGCGGGAGGACGGGTCACAATGAGCAGTTCTTC. Amino acids: CASSYSNVSSGRTGHNEQFF.

The chain uses TRBV7-9 and TRBJ2-7; D ambiguous. V was shortened by 5 bases and J by 0 bases, with 11 bases between the two germline ends. Germline loops: CDR1 SEHNR, CDR2 FQNEAQ (reference sequence). CDR3 length: 14 amino acids. CDR3 sequence reads: CASSGKLSSYEQYF. CDR3 nucleotide sequence: TGTGCCAGCAGCGGCAAGTTAAGCTCCTACGAGCAGTACTTC.

This clonotype was counted many times. The chain employs TRBV29-1 and TRBJ2-1; TRBD2 might be the D (6 bases). The V gene's germline CDR1 is SQVTM and CDR2 ANQGSEA. CDR3 length: 12 amino acids. DNA of the CDR3: TGCAACGCCGGGGGTGGGTTTAATGAGCAGTTCTTC. Its translation: CNAGGGFNEQFF.

This clonotype was counted between two and nine times. CDR3 residues: CAISDRDYEQYF. Here the CDR3 DNA reads TGTGCCATCAGTGACCGGGACTACGAGCAGTACTTC. The chain is built from TRBV10-3 and TRBJ2-7; perhaps TRBD2 as D (5 bases). With 3 bases removed from V and 3 bases from J, the gap between germline ends came to 6 bases. Per germline, CDR1 ENHRY and CDR2 SYGVKD. The CDR3 consists of 12 residues.

The chain links TRBV7-2 to TRBJ2-7, with D possibly being TRBD1 (6 bases). Germline V gene sequence: CDR1 SGHTA, CDR2 FQGNSA. This CDR3 comprises 15 residues. V lost 1 base and J 7 bases, leaving 17 bases between the germline ends. The CDR3 loop is CASSLVVGGLGEQYF. The CDR3 coding sequence is TGTGCCAGCAGCTTAGTTGTTGGGGGCTTGGGGGAGCAGTACTTC.

The V gene is TRBV7-2, the J gene TRBJ2-3, with 9 bases that match TRBD2. The CDR3 consists of 17 residues. V lost 6 bases and J lost 4; bases outside the gene matches: 14. Germline CDR1 SGHTA, CDR2 FQGNSA. The DNA for the CDR3 is TGTGCCAGCAGTCACGGTGGAGGTAGCGGGAGCGCAGATACGCAGTATTTT. It encodes CASSHGGGSGSADTQYF.

The chain links TRBV10-1 to TRBJ2-3; no clear D. V lost 5 bases and J 2 bases, leaving 11 bases between the germline ends. CDR1 and CDR2 (germline): WNHNN, SYGVQD (reference sequence). The CDR3 has 14 amino acids. The CDR3 coding sequence is TGCGCCAGCAGTAAAACAGACACCACAGATACGCAGTATTTT. Protein sequence: CASSKTDTTDTQYF.

This clonotype was seen a few times. The chain couples TRBV20-1 to TRBJ2-7; D is possibly TRBD1 or TRBD2 (5 bases each). Trimming left V 0 bases short and J 3 bases short, with 15 bases between. CDR1 is DFQATT, CDR2 SNEGSKA, per germline (reference sequence). The CDR3 covers 15 residues. CDR3 sequence reads: CSARDLRDAHYEQYF. The DNA for the CDR3 is TGCAGTGCTAGAGATCTCCGGGACGCCCACTACGAGCAGTACTTC.

The rearrangement links TRBV6-2 or TRBV6-3 to TRBJ2-1; D remains unclear. The germline gives CDR1 MNHEY, CDR2 SVGEGT. V lost 2 bases and J lost 9, with 8 bases in between. The CDR3 totals 12 residues. The CDR3 nucleotides are TGTGCCAGCAGTTACGGTTTTCGTGAGCAGTTCTTC. Amino acid sequence: CASSYGFREQFF.

In its sample, this clonotype was seen many times. The V and J genes are TRBV20-1 and TRBJ2-7, with D maybe TRBD1 (6 bases). The CDR3 has 13 amino acids. The germline gives CDR1 DFQATT, CDR2 SNEGSKA (reference sequence). The V end lost 6 bases, the J end lost 2 bases, and 14 bases lay between the germline ends. The CDR3 reads CSARGPGAYEQYF. The CDR3 region has the DNA TGCAGTGCCAGGGGCCCAGGGGCCTACGAGCAGTACTTC.